A single sample is the source of the 5 T cell receptor beta chains below, sequenced in a study of T cells after yellow fever vaccination. TCRdb ran MiXCR on the 5' RACE reads and lists one entry per CDR3 protein. Among about 220,000 distinct CDR3 sequences listed, 3% to 3.5% were seen once. Sequencing used CD4+ T cells sorted from PBMCs, obtained 10 days after the yellow fever booster vaccination. These receptors were obtained from a young man who received the YFV17D yellow fever vaccine.

This clonotype was recorded at least ten times. This chain joins TRBV7-6 and TRBJ2-7; TRBD1 agrees at 7 bases. This CDR3 has 15 amino acids. V shed 2 bases, J shed 4 bases, and the junction held 8 bases outside the gene matches. CDR1 is SGHVS, CDR2 FNYEAQ, per germline. As DNA, the CDR3 is TGTGCCAGCAGCTTAAATGAGGGGGCCGGTTACGAGCAGTACTTC. Translation: CASSLNEGAGYEQYF.

CDR3 coding DNA: TGTGCCACCTCGGTGAGGGGGACCTCCTCCTACAATGAGCAGTTCTTC. It encodes CATSVRGTSSYNEQFF. This rearrangement joins TRBV27 to TRBJ2-1; weak D call: TRBD1 (6 bases). Per the germline V gene, CDR1 is MNHEY and CDR2 is SMNVEV (reference sequence). This CDR3 is built from 16 residues. Trimming took 10 bases from V and 0 from J, leaving 19 bases between them.

In its sample, this clonotype was seen a few times. J is TRBJ2-5 and V is TRBV15; tentatively, D is TRBD1 (5 bases). Trimming removed 7 bases from V and 1 base from J, with 10 bases in between. Germline V gives CDR1 LNHNV, CDR2 YYDKDF (reference sequence). The CDR3 contains 13 residues. CDR3: CATTQQVQETQYF. DNA of the CDR3: TGTGCCACCACACAACAGGTCCAAGAGACCCAGTACTTC.

This clonotype appeared many times. The chain is built from TRBV5-1 and TRBJ1-6, with D hard to call. Germline values: CDR1 SGHRS, CDR2 YFSETQ. V lost 0 bases and J 7 bases, leaving 8 bases between the germline ends. CDR3 length: 14 residues. The CDR3: CASSLEAANSPLHF. The CDR3 coding sequence is TGCGCCAGCAGCTTGGAGGCAGCCAATTCACCCCTCCACTTT.

The sample holds many counts of this clonotype. V usage is TRBV10-1 and J usage is TRBJ1-1; D is possibly TRBD1 (5 bases). V was trimmed by 5 bases and J by 7 bases, leaving 17 bases between them. The germline V gene has CDR1 WNHNN and CDR2 SYGVQD (reference sequence). This CDR3 spans 14 amino acids. The CDR3 DNA reads TGCGCCAGCAGTTCTGGGGCTTCAAGGAATGAAGCTTTCTTT. Its translation is CASSSGASRNEAFF.